A single sample is the source of the 9 T cell receptor beta chains below, sequenced in a study of CD8+ T cells in alopecia areata. Following RNA extraction, reverse transcription yielded cDNA that acted as the sequencing template. Assay used: immunoSEQ multiplex PCR; TCRdb lists only in-frame clones, some missing. The data hold under 150,000 clones, with 82% observed a single time. Noted treatment: oral pan-JAK inhibitor, 5-10 mg twice daily. The specimen comprised CD8+ T cells sorted from blood, sampled at week 4, from a patient treated with tofacitinib. The receptor source for this set is a human donor with alopecia areata.

This clone has more than one count but fewer than ten. The V gene is TRBV5-1, the J gene TRBJ2-7; 8 nucleotides agree with TRBD1. This CDR3 comprises 13 residues. The V and J ends lost 7 bases and 3 bases, in that order; junction bases with no gene match: 6. The germline V gene has CDR1 SGHRS and CDR2 YFSETQ. The DNA for the CDR3 is TGCGCCAGCGGCCTGGACAGGGTCTACGAGCAGTACTTC. It is translated as CASGLDRVYEQYF.

A single count supports this clone. The rearrangement uses TRBV5-1 and TRBJ2-3; no reliable D call. The CDR3 sequence is 16 residues long. The V and J ends lost 0 bases and 2 bases respectively, with 13 bases between them. From germline, CDR1 is SGHRS and CDR2 YFSETQ. The CDR3 is CASSLGGWPITDTQYF. The CDR3 region has the DNA TGCGCCAGCAGCTTGGGTGGATGGCCAATCACAGATACGCAGTATTTT.

The V call is TRBV7-8, the J call TRBJ2-7, with D unclear. Deletions cut 5 bases from V and 3 bases from J, with 17 bases between. Germline lookup yields CDR1 SGHVS and CDR2 FQNEAQ. The CDR3 covers 15 residues. The CDR3 spells CASSRRGRADYEQYF. Written as DNA, the CDR3 is TGTGCCAGCAGCCGTCGCGGCAGAGCTGACTACGAGCAGTACTTC.

V gene TRBV19 combines with J gene TRBJ2-6; 13 bases line up with TRBD2. The V gene end was trimmed by 3 bases and the J gene end by 0 bases; junction bases not matched to a gene: 5. This CDR3 contains 19 residues. The germline V gene has CDR1 LNHDA and CDR2 SQIVND (reference sequence). CDR3 coding DNA: TGTGCCAGTAGTATCGGGACTAGCGGGGCCTACTCTGGGGCCAACGTCCTGACTTTC. Protein: CASSIGTSGAYSGANVLTF.

This clone was counted a single time. This chain uses TRBV7-8 with TRBJ2-7; D is unresolved. The germline V and J ends were trimmed by 5 bases and 3 bases, with 11 bases remaining between them. There are 13 residues in the CDR3. Germline V CDR1 and CDR2: SGHVS, FQNEAQ. CDR3 in amino acids: CASSPKDGYEQYF. CDR3 DNA: TGTGCCAGCAGCCCTAAAGACGGCTACGAGCAGTACTTC.

The chain recombines TRBV19 with TRBJ2-7; D call uncertain. The CDR3 consists of 14 residues. Deletions cut 6 bases from V and 5 bases from J, with 17 bases between. In germline, CDR1 is LNHDA, CDR2 SQIVND (reference sequence). CDR3 in amino acids: CASSEQRVVDEQYF. The CDR3 region has the DNA TGTGCCAGTAGCGAACAAAGAGTTGTAGACGAGCAGTACTTC.

The chain is built from TRBV27 and TRBJ1-1, with 7 positions matching TRBD1. Germline V lookup: CDR1 MNHEY, CDR2 SMNVEV (reference sequence). After removal of 5 bases from V and 4 bases from J, the junction contained 7 bases not matched to a gene. This CDR3 has 14 residues. CDR3 coding DNA: TGTGCCAGCAGTCCGAAAGGGGGCAGCACTGAAGCTTTCTTT. It yields the protein CASSPKGGSTEAFF.

Only a few counts were recorded for this clone. The chain carries TRBV7-8 and TRBJ2-4; D not resolved. The CDR3 totals 15 residues. The germline V gene encodes CDR1 SGHVS and CDR2 FQNEAQ. The V end lost 5 bases, the J end lost 1 base, and 12 bases lay between the germline ends. CDR3 coding DNA: TGTGCCAGCAGCCCAACCTTCGGGGCCAAAAACATTCAGTACTTC. It is translated as CASSPTFGAKNIQYF.

The rearrangement links TRBV6-5 to TRBJ1-2, with unresolved D. Trimming removed 5 bases from V and 1 base from J, with 8 bases in between. In germline, CDR1 is MNHEY, CDR2 SVGAGI. The length of the CDR3 is 13 residues. The CDR3 reads CASSVGSNYGYTF. CDR3 nucleotides: TGTGCCAGCAGTGTCGGCAGTAACTATGGCTACACCTTC.